Listed below are T cell receptor beta chains from one sample, sequenced in a study of immune evolution from preneoplasia to lung adenocarcinoma. TCRdb's table, derived via immunoSEQ multiplex PCR, lists solely in-frame clones and lacks some. The sample lists more than 3,500 clones, roughly 85% occurring once. Sequencing was carried out using FFPE minimally invasive lung adenocarcinoma tissue. The receptors were sampled from an older donor with lung adenocarcinoma. CDR3s include the opening cysteine and the closing phenylalanine or tryptophan. A D gene is named only where the DNA matches it firmly. Clone size is given for some rows only: seen once, a few or many times, or a class if the clone is expanded.

TRBV12-5	TRBD1	18	few	TRBJ2-7	CASGLKSHRDRISYEQYF	TGTGCTAGTGGTTTAAAGTCGCACCGGGACAGAATCTCCTACGAGCAGTACTTC
TRBV6-1	TRBD2	14	-	TRBJ2-3	CASKRGGSTDTQYF	TGTGCCAGCAAGAGGGGAGGGTCCACAGATACGCAGTATTTT
TRBV7-6	TRBD1	14	-	TRBJ1-2	CASSSSTGTGGYTF	TGTGCCAGCAGCTCGTCAACCGGGACAGGCGGCTACACCTTC
TRBV4-3	-	15	-	TRBJ2-1	CASSQGLQGGNEQFF	TGCGCCAGCAGCCAAGGCCTGCAGGGGGGCAATGAGCAGTTCTTC
TRBV13	TRBD1	14	-	TRBJ1-1	CASSLSVRGTEAFF	TGTGCCAGCAGCTTATCCGTCAGGGGGACTGAAGCTTTCTTT
TRBV28	-	14	-	TRBJ1-2	CASQGRRPNYGYTF	TGTGCCAGCCAAGGAAGGAGGCCTAACTATGGCTACACCTTC
TRBV5-4	TRBD2	15	few	TRBJ2-1	CATAGTSGTYNEQFF	TGTGCCACCGCTGGGACTAGCGGGACTTACAATGAGCAGTTCTTC
TRBV29-1	TRBD2	16	-	TRBJ2-5	CSVEFRREGVRETQYF	TGCAGCGTTGAGTTTAGGCGGGAGGGGGTTAGAGAGACCCAGTACTTC
TRBV5-8	-	14	few	TRBJ2-1	CASSLASDYNEQFF	TGTGCCAGCAGCTTGGCCAGCGACTACAATGAGCAGTTCTTC
TRBV29-1	-	11	-	TRBJ2-3	CSVLERRTQYF	TGCAGCGTACTCGAGAGGCGTACGCAGTATTTT
TRBV30	-	14	-	TRBJ2-7	CACRAPGQHDEQYF	TGTGCCTGTCGGGCTCCAGGACAGCACGACGAGCAGTACTTC
TRBV16	-	12	-	TRBJ2-2	CASSQVAGELFF	TGTGCCAGCAGCCAAGTTGCCGGGGAGCTGTTTTTT
TRBV11-2	-	15	-	TRBJ1-1	CASSLASGGSTEAFF	TGTGCCAGCAGCTTGGCTAGCGGGGGCTCAACTGAAGCTTTCTTT
TRBV5-1	TRBD2	16	-	TRBJ2-5	CASSLGASGILETQYF	TGCGCCAGCAGCTTGGGTGCTAGCGGGATACTAGAGACCCAGTACTTC
TRBV30	-	9	-	TRBJ2-7	CAWVYEQYF	TGTGCCTGGGTCTACGAGCAGTACTTC
TRBV5-1	TRBD1	17	-	TRBJ1-4	CASSSLGTGVTNEKLFF	TGCGCCAGCAGCTCCCTCGGGACAGGGGTTACTAATGAAAAACTGTTTTTT
TRBV30	-	13	-	TRBJ2-2	CAWVSANTGELFF	TGTGCCTGGGTTTCGGCGAACACCGGGGAGCTGTTTTTT
TRBV30	TRBD2	12	once	TRBJ2-5	CAWGTRRETQYF	TGTGCCTGGGGGACTAGGCGGGAGACCCAGTACTTC
TRBV7-2	-	13	once	TRBJ1-6	CASSLVGSSPLHF	TGTGCCAGCAGCTTAGTGGGAAGTTCACCCCTCCACTTT
TRBV5-1	TRBD2	14	-	TRBJ2-7	CASSLTSGRGEQYF	TGCGCCAGCAGCTTGACTAGCGGGAGAGGCGAGCAGTACTTC